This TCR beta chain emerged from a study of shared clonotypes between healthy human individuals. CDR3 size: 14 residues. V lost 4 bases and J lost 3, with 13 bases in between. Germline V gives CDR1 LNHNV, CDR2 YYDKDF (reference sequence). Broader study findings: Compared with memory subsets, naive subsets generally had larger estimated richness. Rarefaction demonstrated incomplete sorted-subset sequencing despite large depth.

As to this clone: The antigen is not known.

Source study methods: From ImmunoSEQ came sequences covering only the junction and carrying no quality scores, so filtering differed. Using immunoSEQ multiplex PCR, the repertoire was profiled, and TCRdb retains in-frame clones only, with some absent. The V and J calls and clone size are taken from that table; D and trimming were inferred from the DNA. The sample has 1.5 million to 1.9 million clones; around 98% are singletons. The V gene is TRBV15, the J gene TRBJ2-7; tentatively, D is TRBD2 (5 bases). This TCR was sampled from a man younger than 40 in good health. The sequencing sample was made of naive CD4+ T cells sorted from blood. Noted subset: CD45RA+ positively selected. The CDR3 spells CATSTGRTSYEQYF. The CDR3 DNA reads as TGTGCCACCAGCACCGGACGAACTAGCTACGAGCAGTACTTC.